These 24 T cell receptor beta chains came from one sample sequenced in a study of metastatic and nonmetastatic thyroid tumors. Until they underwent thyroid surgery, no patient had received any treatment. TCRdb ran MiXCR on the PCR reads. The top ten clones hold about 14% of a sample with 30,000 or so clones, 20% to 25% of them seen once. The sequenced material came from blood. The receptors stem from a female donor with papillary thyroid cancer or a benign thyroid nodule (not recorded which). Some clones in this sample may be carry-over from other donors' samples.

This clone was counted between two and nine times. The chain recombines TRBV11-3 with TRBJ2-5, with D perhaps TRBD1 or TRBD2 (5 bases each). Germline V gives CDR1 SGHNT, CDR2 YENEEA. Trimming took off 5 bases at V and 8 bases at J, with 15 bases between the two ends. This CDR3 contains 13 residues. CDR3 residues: CASSITGANTQYF. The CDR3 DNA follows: TGTGCCAGCAGCATCACCGGGGCGAATACCCAGTACTTC.

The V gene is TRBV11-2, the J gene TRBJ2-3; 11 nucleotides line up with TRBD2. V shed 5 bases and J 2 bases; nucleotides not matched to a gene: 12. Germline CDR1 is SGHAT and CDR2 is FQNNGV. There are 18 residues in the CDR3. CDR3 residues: CASSQQASGRPHTDTQYF. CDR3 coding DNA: TGTGCCAGCAGCCAGCAGGCTAGCGGGAGGCCACACACAGATACGCAGTATTTT.

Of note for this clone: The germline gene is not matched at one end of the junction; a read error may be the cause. Written as DNA, the CDR3 is TGCGCCACCAGTGAGGAGACTATCGGAGCTCGAGGTGAGCAGTTCTTC. Protein: CATSEETIGARGEQFF. The chain joins TRBV24-1 to TRBJ2-1; TRBD2 might be the D (5 bases). This CDR3 has 16 residues. The germline CDR1 and CDR2 sequences are KGHDR and SFDVKD.

The CDR3 loop reads CASIQGYNEQFF. The DNA for the CDR3 is TGCGCCAGCATACAGGGGTACAATGAGCAGTTCTTC. The J gene is TRBJ2-1, the V gene TRBV5-1, with 7 bases aligning to TRBD1. This CDR3 contains 12 residues. Germline V gene lookup returns CDR1 SGHRS and CDR2 YFSETQ. V lost 6 bases and J lost 4; bases outside the gene matches: 1.

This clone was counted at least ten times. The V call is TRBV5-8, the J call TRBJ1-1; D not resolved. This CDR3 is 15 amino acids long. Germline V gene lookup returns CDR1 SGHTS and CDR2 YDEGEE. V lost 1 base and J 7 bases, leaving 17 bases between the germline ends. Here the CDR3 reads CASSLYARPGVEAFF. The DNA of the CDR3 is TGTGCCAGCAGCTTGTATGCCCGACCCGGAGTTGAAGCTTTCTTT.

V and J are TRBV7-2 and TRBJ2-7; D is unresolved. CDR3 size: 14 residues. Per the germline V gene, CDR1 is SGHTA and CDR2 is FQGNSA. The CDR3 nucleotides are TGTGAAAGCAGCTTCCGTGGCAGATCCTACGAGCAGTACTTC. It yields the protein CESSFRGRSYEQYF.

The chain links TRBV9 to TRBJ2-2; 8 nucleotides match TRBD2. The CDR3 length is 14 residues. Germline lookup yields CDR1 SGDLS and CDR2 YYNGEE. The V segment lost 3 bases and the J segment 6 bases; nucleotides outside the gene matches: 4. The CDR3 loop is CASSAGLAAGELFF. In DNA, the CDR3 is TGTGCCAGCAGCGCCGGACTAGCTGCCGGGGAGCTGTTTTTT.

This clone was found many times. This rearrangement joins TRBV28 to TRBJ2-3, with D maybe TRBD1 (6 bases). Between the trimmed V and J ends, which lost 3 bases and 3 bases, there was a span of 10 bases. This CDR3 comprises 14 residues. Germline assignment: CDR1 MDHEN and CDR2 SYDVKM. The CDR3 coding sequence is TGTGCCAGCAGTTTGGTCAGGGGTACAGATACGCAGTATTTT. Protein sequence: CASSLVRGTDTQYF.

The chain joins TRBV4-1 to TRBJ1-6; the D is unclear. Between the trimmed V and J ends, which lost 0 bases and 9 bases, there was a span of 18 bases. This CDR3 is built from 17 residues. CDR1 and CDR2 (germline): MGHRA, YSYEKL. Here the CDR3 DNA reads TGCGCCAGCAGCCAAGATCAAAGGGATGGTAGTGGTTCACCCCTCCACTTT. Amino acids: CASSQDQRDGSGSPLHF.

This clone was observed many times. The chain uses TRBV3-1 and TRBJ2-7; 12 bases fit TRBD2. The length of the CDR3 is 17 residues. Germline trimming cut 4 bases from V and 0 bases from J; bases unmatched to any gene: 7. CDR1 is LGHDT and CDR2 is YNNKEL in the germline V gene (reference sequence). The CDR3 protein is CASSLRTSGDSSYEQYF. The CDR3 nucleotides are TGTGCCAGCAGCCTGAGGACTAGCGGGGATAGCTCCTACGAGCAGTACTTC.

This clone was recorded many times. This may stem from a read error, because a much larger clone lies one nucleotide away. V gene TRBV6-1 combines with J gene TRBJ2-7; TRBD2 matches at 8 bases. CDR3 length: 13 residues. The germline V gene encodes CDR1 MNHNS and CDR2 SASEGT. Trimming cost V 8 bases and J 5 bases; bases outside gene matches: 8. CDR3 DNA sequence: TGTGCCAGCCAACCTACTAGCGGCCACGAGCAGTACTTC. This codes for CASQPTSGHEQYF.

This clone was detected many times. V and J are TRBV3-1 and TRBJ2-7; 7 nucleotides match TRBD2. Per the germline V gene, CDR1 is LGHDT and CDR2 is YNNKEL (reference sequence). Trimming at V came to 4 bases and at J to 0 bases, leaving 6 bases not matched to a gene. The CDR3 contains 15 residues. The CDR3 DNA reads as TGTGCCAGCAGCCGGGAACTAGCGATCTCCTACGAGCAGTACTTC. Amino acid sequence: CASSRELAISYEQYF.

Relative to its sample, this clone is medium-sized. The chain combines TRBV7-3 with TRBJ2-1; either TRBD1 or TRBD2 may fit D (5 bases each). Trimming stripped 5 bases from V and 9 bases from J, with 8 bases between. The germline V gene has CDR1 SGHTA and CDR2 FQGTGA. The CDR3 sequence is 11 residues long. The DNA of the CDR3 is TGTGCCAGCAGCGATGGGGGTGAGCAGTTCTTC. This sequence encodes CASSDGGEQFF.

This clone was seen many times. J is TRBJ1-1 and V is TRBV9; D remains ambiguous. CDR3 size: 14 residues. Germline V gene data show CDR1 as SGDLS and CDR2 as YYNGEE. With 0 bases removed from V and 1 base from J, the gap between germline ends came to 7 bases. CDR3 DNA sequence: TGTGCCAGCAGCGTAGCTTGGAGGAACACTGAAGCTTTCTTT. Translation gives CASSVAWRNTEAFF.

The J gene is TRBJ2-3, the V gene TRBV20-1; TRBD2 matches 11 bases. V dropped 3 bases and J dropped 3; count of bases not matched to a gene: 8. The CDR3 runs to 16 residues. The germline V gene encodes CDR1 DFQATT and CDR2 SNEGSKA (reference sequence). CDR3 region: CSASLLAGGRTDTQYF. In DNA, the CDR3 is TGCAGTGCTAGTTTGCTAGCGGGAGGCAGAACAGATACGCAGTATTTT.

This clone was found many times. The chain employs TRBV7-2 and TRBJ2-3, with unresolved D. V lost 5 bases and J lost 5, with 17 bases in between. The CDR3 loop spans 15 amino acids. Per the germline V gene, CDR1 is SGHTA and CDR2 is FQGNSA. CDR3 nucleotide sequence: TGTGCCAGCAGCCTCTGGGGTAGCCCCCAAGATACGCAGTATTTT. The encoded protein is CASSLWGSPQDTQYF.

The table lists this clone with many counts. The CDR3 spells CASSQDSRGNQPQHF. For the CDR3, the DNA is TGCGCCAGCAGCCAAGATAGCAGGGGCAATCAGCCCCAGCATTTT. The chain uses TRBV4-3 and TRBJ1-5, with a possible D match to TRBD1 (5 bases). The CDR3 contains 15 residues. V was cut by 0 bases and J by 2 bases, with 8 bases left in between. Germline V gene lookup returns CDR1 LGHNA and CDR2 YSLEER.

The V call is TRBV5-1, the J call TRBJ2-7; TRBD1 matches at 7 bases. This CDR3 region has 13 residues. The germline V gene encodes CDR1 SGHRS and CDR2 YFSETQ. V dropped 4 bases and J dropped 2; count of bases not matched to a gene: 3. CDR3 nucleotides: TGCGCCAGCAGCCGAGACAGGGCCTACGAGCAGTACTTC. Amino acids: CASSRDRAYEQYF.

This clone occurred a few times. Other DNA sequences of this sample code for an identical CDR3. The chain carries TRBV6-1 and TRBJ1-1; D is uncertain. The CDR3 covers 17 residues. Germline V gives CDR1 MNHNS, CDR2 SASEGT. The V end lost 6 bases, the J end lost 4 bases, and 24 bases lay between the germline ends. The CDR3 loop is CASSQPRTDLSRTEAFF. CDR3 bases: TGTGCCAGCAGCCAACCGAGAACAGACCTTAGCCGCACTGAAGCTTTCTTT.

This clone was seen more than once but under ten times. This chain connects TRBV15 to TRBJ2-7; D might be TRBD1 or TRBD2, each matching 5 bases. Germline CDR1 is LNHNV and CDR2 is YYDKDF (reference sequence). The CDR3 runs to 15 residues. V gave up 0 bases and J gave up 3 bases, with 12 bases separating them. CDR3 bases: TGTGCCACCAGCAGAGATCTAGGGGACCTCTACGAGCAGTACTTC. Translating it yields CATSRDLGDLYEQYF. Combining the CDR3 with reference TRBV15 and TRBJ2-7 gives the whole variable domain DAMVIQNPRYQVTQFGKPVTLSCSQTLNHNVMYWYQQKSSQAPKLLFHYYDKDFNNEADTPDNFQSRRPNTSFCFLDIRSPGLGDTAMYLCATSRDLGDLYEQYFGPGTRLTVT.

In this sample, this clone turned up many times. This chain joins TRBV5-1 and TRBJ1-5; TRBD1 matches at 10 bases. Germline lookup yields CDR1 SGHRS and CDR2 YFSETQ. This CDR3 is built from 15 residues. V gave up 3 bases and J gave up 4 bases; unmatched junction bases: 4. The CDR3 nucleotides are TGCGCCAGCAGCTCCGGGACAGGGGCTAATCAGCCCCAGCATTTT. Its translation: CASSSGTGANQPQHF.

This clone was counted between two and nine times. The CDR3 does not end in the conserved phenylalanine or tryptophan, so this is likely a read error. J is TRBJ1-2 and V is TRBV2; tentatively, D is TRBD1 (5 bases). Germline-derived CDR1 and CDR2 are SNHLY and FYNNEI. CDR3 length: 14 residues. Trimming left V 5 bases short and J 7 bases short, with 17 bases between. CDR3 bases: TGTGCCAGCAGTCGAGACAGAGGGTCGTGTGGCTACACCCTC. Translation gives CASSRDRGSCGYTL.

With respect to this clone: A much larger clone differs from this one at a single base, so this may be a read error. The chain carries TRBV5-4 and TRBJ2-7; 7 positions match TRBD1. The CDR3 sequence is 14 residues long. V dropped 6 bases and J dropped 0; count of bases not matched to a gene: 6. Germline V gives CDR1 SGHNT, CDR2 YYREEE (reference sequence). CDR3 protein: CASILRTGSYEQYF. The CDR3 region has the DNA TGTGCCAGCATCTTAAGGACAGGCTCCTACGAGCAGTACTTC.

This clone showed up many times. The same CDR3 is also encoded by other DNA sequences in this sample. The CDR3 bases are TGTGCCAGCAGCGTAGGGGGCCTAGCGGGAGATGAGCAGTTCTTC. This codes for CASSVGGLAGDEQFF. The chain uses TRBV9 and TRBJ2-1, with 10 bases lining up with TRBD2. Per the germline V gene, CDR1 is SGDLS and CDR2 is YYNGEE. The CDR3 extends over 15 amino acids. V lost 0 bases to trimming and J lost 8 bases; unmatched junction nucleotides: 5. Full variable domain (outside the CDR3, taken from reference TRBV9 and TRBJ2-1): DSGVTQTPKHLITATGQRVTLRCSPRSGDLSVYWYQQSLDQGLQFLIQYYNGEERAKGNILERFSAQQFPDLHSELNLSSLELGDSALYFCASSVGGLAGDEQFFGPGTRLTVL.